Below, one T cell receptor (beta chain) is given with its context. Within the sample, other DNA sequences also encode this same CDR3. Original handling: Scientists estimated how many nucleated cells there were by amplifying reference gene primers. The assay was immunoSEQ multiplex PCR, and TCRdb's table has in-frame clones only and misses some. V, J and clone size are those of that table, while D and trimming were read from the DNA. The repertoire holds about 250,000 clones, roughly 80% seen once, with around 8.9% in the top ten. This entry belongs to a study of blood T cell repertoires in COVID-19. About the research overall: Collection of acute and convalescent COVID-19 samples took place in the United States, Italy and Spain. T cells, B-cell-depleted T cells, or PBMCs provided the cDNA or gDNA that served as material.

The length of the CDR3 is 14 residues. Trimming removed 0 bases at V and 1 base at J, with 7 bases between. Germline V gene sequence: CDR1 MNHEY, CDR2 SVGAGI. This TCR derives from a man at least 80 years old with acute or convalescent COVID-19. This chain joins TRBV6-5 and TRBJ2-7; no clear D gene. The sample comprised peripheral blood. CDR3 residues: CASSYSGGSYEQYF. The CDR3 DNA reads as TGTGCCAGCAGTTACTCCGGCGGTTCCTACGAGCAGTACTTC.